This T cell receptor (beta chain) was identified during a study of T-cell reconstitution after alpha-beta-depleted transplantation in children listed by TCRdb under 2016. For the wider study: T-cell immune reconstitution after TCRalphabeta/CD19-depleted allogeneic hematopoietic cell transplantation in children was quantitatively tracked in the study by means of TCR repertoire profiling. General findings and caveats noted by the study authors: In some patients, the high TCRbeta diversity seen at day 60 was put down to recipient T cells and intrathymic progenitors that had survived conditioning. About two months after transplant, the apparently early recovery of alphabetaT-cell counts reportedly depended on just several hundred clones that had expanded rapidly and came from non-depleted graft cells. Hyperexpanded clone frequencies declined over subsequent months; after one year, T-cell counts and TCRbeta diversity were mostly attributed to newly produced T cells.

V loses 1 base of germline sequence and J loses 5 bases, and the interval between the two ends is 11 bases. From cysteine to phenylalanine, the CDR3 is 14 amino acids long. Only the CDR3 part of the read is kept: 42 bases, read in frame from the first base. Libraries were constructed by PCR. Sequenced using an Illumina HiSeq 2500. TCR libraries were prepared with molecular barcoding, using unique molecular identifiers to normalize TCRbeta repertoire quantification. The raw public data were reprocessed by TCRdb itself: fastp quality trimming at Q25, MiXCR clonotype calling, in-frame beta chains only. Each CDR3 protein appears once, grouped with its most common genes and DNA. The sample yields roughly 570,000 distinct CDR3 sequences; roughly 30% were counted once. Under 45% of the sample is held by the ten biggest clonotypes. The sample's treatment or condition label is to be understood as: allogeneic hematopoietic cell transplantation with graft depleted of TCRalphabeta T cells and CD19 B cells. TCRalphabeta/CD19-depleted allogeneic hematopoietic cell grafts were given to the transplant recipients, all of whom were children.

This clonotype was seen more than once but under ten times. Its specific antigen is unknown. Base qualities are not recorded, but no much larger clone differs from it by a single base. The chain uses TRBV12-3 or TRBV12-4 and TRBJ1-1, with the D gene not clear enough to name. The material sequenced was PBMCs, taken before TCRalphabeta/CD19-depleted stem cell transplant. This receptor was taken from a boy in the first two years of life with Wiskott-Aldrich syndrome, due to receive a stem cell transplant. The nucleotide sequence is TGTGCCAGCAGTTTAGTTGGCTTCAGGACTGAAGCTTTCTTT. This translates into CASSLVGFRTEAFF.